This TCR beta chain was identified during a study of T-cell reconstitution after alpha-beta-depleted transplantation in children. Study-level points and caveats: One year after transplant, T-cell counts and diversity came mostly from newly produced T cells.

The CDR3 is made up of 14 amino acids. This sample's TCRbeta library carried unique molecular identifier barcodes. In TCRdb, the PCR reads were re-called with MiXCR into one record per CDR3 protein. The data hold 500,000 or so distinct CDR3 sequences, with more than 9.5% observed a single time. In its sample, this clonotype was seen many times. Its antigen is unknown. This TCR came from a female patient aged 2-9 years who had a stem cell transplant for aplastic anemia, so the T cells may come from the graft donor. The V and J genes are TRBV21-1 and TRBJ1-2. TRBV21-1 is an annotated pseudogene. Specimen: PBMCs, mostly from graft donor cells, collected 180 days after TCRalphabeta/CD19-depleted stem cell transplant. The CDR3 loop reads CASSKVFGGYGYTF. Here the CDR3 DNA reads TGTGCCAGCAGCAAAGTCTTTGGGGGCTATGGCTACACCTTC.